The 3 T cell receptor beta chains below were found in one sample sequenced in a study of cytomegalovirus exposure and HLA in healthy donors. Primers: 60 Vbeta forward and 13 Jbeta reverse. Clones were read by immunoSEQ multiplex PCR, and TCRdb kept only the in-frame ones, dropping some. Here the sample spans about 31,000 clones, about two thirds being singletons. What was sequenced was PBMCs. These receptor sequences come from a man in his forties or fifties in good health and CMV-seropositive.

The gene calls are TRBV5-1 and TRBJ2-2; 11 bases are shared with TRBD1. Germline CDR1 reads SGHRS; CDR2 reads YFSETQ. The V gene end was trimmed by 0 bases and the J gene end by 4 bases; junction bases not matched to a gene: 8. The CDR3 is made up of 18 amino acids. The CDR3 nucleotides are TGCGCCAGCAGCTTGGCCCAGGACAGGGGGCTATTCACCGGGGAGCTGTTTTTT. Its translation: CASSLAQDRGLFTGELFF.

The CDR3 region is CAWSYDRGQSYEQYF. The CDR3, as DNA: TGTGCCTGGAGCTATGACAGGGGGCAAAGTTACGAGCAGTACTTC. The V and J genes are TRBV30 and TRBJ2-7; 10 bases agree with TRBD1. Per germline, CDR1 GTSNPN and CDR2 SVGIG (reference sequence). The CDR3 is 15 amino acids. V lost 3 bases and J lost 4; bases outside the gene matches: 9.

CDR3 sequence reads: CASSIGERASEQYF. CDR3 nucleotide sequence: TGTGCCAGTAGTATCGGAGAACGAGCTAGCGAGCAGTACTTC. V is TRBV19 and J is TRBJ2-7, with D hard to call. The V gene lost 3 bases and the J gene lost 6 bases, with 15 bases spanning the gap. The CDR3 is 14 amino acids. Looked up from germline, CDR1 is LNHDA and CDR2 is SQIVND (reference sequence).